Each of the 2 T cell receptor beta chains below was sequenced from the same sample in a study of T cell responses to AZD1222 COVID-19 vaccine. The protocol was immunoSEQ multiplex PCR, while the TCRdb copy is restricted to in-frame clones and leaves out a portion. The table shows over 100,000 clones, with roughly nine tenths occurring only once. This specimen was peripheral blood, taken on day 0 of AZD1222 vaccination. The receptors stem from an adult in good health.

This clone was seen a single time. This sequence joins TRBV7-2 and TRBJ2-7; D ambiguous. V was clipped by 5 bases and J by 4 bases, with 21 bases between them. The CDR3 extends over 16 amino acids. CDR1 and CDR2 (germline): SGHTA, FQGNSA. CDR3 DNA sequence: TGTGCCAGCAGCACCAACGCCGGGCAAACGAGGTACGAGCAGTACTTC. It encodes CASSTNAGQTRYEQYF. Combining the CDR3 with reference TRBV7-2 and TRBJ2-7 gives the whole variable domain GAGVSQSPSNKVTEKGKDVELRCDPISGHTALYWYRQSLGQGLEFLIYFQGNSAPDKSGLPSDRFSAERTGGSVSTLTIQRTQQEDSAVYLCASSTNAGQTRYEQYFGPGTRLTVT.

This clone has just one count. This chain joins TRBV7-2 and TRBJ1-6, with D perhaps TRBD1 (6 bases). V shed 5 bases and J shed 8 bases, with 13 bases lying between them. The CDR3 contains 14 residues. Germline CDR1 reads SGHTA; CDR2 reads FQGNSA. CDR3 region: CASSVQGRDSPLHF. The CDR3 DNA is TGTGCCAGCAGCGTCCAGGGGAGGGATTCACCCCTCCACTTT.